This T cell receptor beta chain is drawn from a study of blood T cell repertoires in COVID-19. Study-level background: Collection of acute and convalescent COVID-19 samples took place in the United States, Italy and Spain.

The length of the CDR3 is 15 residues. Germline assignment: CDR1 SGHVS and CDR2 FNYEAQ. As to this clone: At one end, the junction sequence differs from germline, possibly due to a read error.

As originally analysed: Reference gene primers were amplified, and this amplification served to estimate nucleated cell counts. Measured with immunoSEQ multiplex PCR; TCRdb has only the in-frame clones, and not every one. V and J calls and clone size are as listed in that table; D and trimming were resolved from the DNA. The sample consists of 250,000 to 300,000 clones, approximately 83% of them appearing once. Sequenced input: peripheral blood. The chain couples TRBV7-6 to TRBJ2-5; 8 nucleotides match TRBD1. This TCR was recovered from a woman aged 70-85 years with acute or convalescent COVID-19. In DNA, the CDR3 is TGTGCCAGCAGGTTAGGGCAGGGGGCTGGAGAGACCCAGTACTTC. It is translated as CASRLGQGAGETQYF.